This T cell receptor (beta chain) was identified in a study of Ad26.COV2.S vaccination and SARS-CoV-2 variants. Study background: It was the COV1001 Ad26.COV2.S trial arm that included the donor. Donor got 5x10^10 or 1x10^11 viral particles of Ad26.COV2.S.

Assay used: immunoSEQ multiplex PCR; TCRdb lists only in-frame clones, some missing. The table shows about half a million clones, with 80% to 90% occurring only once. Treatment described: 19 received Ad26.COV2.S at low or high dose, single or two shots; about 5 received placebo; per-sample allocation not given. Repertoires come from day 63 after the first vaccine or placebo injection. The administered vaccine (an Ad26 vector) expressed Wuhan-strain SARS-CoV-2 spike. This CDR3 region has 13 residues. Trimming removed 2 bases from V and 4 bases from J, with 9 bases in between. Per germline, CDR1 MNHNS and CDR2 SASEGT. Whole-study findings and limits: Vaccinees and placebo recipients showed similar non-spike TCR breadth.

Comments on this clone: Its antigen is not known.

J is TRBJ2-7 and V is TRBV6-1; unclear D gene. The sequences come from peripheral blood, collected in a trial of Ad26.COV2.S vaccine versus placebo. This receptor was taken from a person between 18 and 65 years old who received the Ad26.COV2.S COVID-19 vaccine or a placebo. CDR3 sequence reads: CASSEFMTYEQYF. The CDR3, as DNA: TGTGCCAGCAGTGAATTTATGACTTACGAGCAGTACTTC.